Listed below are T cell receptor beta chains from one sample, sequenced in a study of shared clonotypes between healthy human individuals. Some clones are missing from TCRdb's copy, which holds only in-frame ones; the method was immunoSEQ multiplex PCR. This sample carries approximately 2,300,000 clones, about 90% of them seen once, and the ten largest clones take around 0.35%. Sequencing was carried out using naive CD4+ T cells from PBMCs. The receptors were sampled from a man aged 18 to 35 in good health. Some clones in this sample may be carry-over from other donors' samples. CDR3s include the opening cysteine and the closing phenylalanine or tryptophan. Each record gives: clone size, V gene, J gene, D gene, CDR3 protein, CDR3 DNA. A D gene is named only where the DNA matches it firmly. Clone size is not always given. Where it is, it says once, few, many or a class for expanded clones.

once	TRBV6-4	TRBJ2-6	NA	CASSEQGHHAPGANVLTF	TGTGCCAGCAGTGAGCAAGGACACCATGCACCTGGGGCCAACGTCCTGACTTTC
once	TRBV5-1	TRBJ2-6	NA	CASSSESSGANVLTF	TGCGCCAGCAGCTCCGAGAGCTCTGGGGCCAACGTCCTGACTTTC
once	TRBV10-1	TRBJ2-7	TRBD2	CASSPGGRNTYEQYF	TGCGCCAGCAGCCCGGGAGGGCGAAATACCTACGAGCAGTACTTC
NA	TRBV5-5	TRBJ1-4	TRBD1	CASSFGLGTGGEKLFF	TGTGCCAGCAGCTTTGGTCTTGGGACAGGGGGAGAAAAACTGTTTTTT
NA	TRBV6-5	TRBJ2-7	NA	CASSYGLMDEQYF	TGTGCCAGCAGTTACGGGTTGATGGACGAGCAGTACTTC
once	TRBV2	TRBJ2-7	TRBD2	CASSDGGASYEQYF	TGTGCCAGCAGTGACGGGGGGGCATCCTACGAGCAGTACTTC
NA	TRBV28	TRBJ2-6	NA	CASSTAYGANVLTF	TGTGCCAGCAGCACAGCGTATGGGGCCAACGTCCTGACTTTC
NA	TRBV6-6	TRBJ1-1	NA	CASKRGQWATNTEAFF	TGTGCCAGCAAAAGAGGACAGTGGGCAACGAACACTGAAGCTTTCTTT
NA	TRBV9	TRBJ2-1	TRBD2	CASSVEGGRNNEQFF	TGTGCCAGCAGCGTAGAGGGCGGGAGAAACAATGAGCAGTTCTTC
NA	TRBV28	TRBJ2-7	NA	CASSRDPKGEQYF	TGTGCCAGCAGTCGGGACCCTAAGGGAGAGCAGTACTTC
NA	TRBV4-1	TRBJ1-3	NA	CASSQVRPSSGNTIYF	TGCGCCAGCAGCCAAGTAAGGCCGAGCTCTGGAAACACCATATATTTT
NA	TRBV7-2	TRBJ1-2	TRBD1	CASSLTGSGYTF	TGTGCCAGCAGCTTGACAGGGTCCGGCTACACCTTC
NA	TRBV5-1	TRBJ2-1	TRBD2	CASNSGRQYNEQFF	TGCGCCAGTAATAGCGGGAGGCAATACAATGAGCAGTTCTTC
NA	TRBV5-1	TRBJ2-1	NA	CASSLGRGRPAAEQFF	TGCGCCAGCAGCTTGGGGAGGGGGCGCCCAGCGGCTGAGCAGTTCTTC
NA	TRBV7-3	TRBJ2-3	TRBD2	CASSLSTSGRAIDTQYF	TGTGCCAGCAGCTTATCGACTAGCGGGAGGGCCATAGATACGCAGTATTTT
NA	TRBV9	TRBJ1-2	NA	CASSVTGLYGYTF	TGTGCCAGCAGCGTAACAGGCCTCTATGGCTACACCTTC
NA	TRBV19	TRBJ1-5	NA	CASSIRRSSNQPQHF	TGTGCCAGTAGTATCCGGAGGAGTAGCAATCAGCCCCAGCATTTT
NA	TRBV5-1	TRBJ2-3	TRBD2	CASSPGGNTDTQYF	TGCGCCAGCAGCCCGGGGGGTAACACAGATACGCAGTATTTT
NA	TRBV7-9	TRBJ1-1	NA	CASSYIGGAEAFF	TGTGCCAGCAGCTATATTGGGGGCGCTGAAGCTTTCTTT
NA	TRBV11-3	TRBJ2-7	NA	CASSFSGGGQYF	TGTGCCAGCAGCTTTTCTGGAGGGGGGCAGTACTTC
NA	TRBV5-4	TRBJ2-5	NA	CASSLRDTQETQYF	TGTGCCAGCAGCCTAAGGGACACCCAAGAGACCCAGTACTTC
NA	TRBV5-1	TRBJ2-2	NA	CASNHGSSYTGELFF	TGCGCCAGCAATCACGGATCTTCGTACACCGGGGAGCTGTTTTTT
NA	TRBV7-6	TRBJ2-7	TRBD2	CASSLGGGRVYEQYF	TGTGCCAGCAGCTTAGGTGGCGGGAGGGTCTACGAGCAGTACTTC
NA	TRBV19	TRBJ2-3	NA	CASSITTVTDTQYF	TGTGCCAGTAGTATTACGACAGTCACAGATACGCAGTATTTT
NA	TRBV6-6	TRBJ1-1	TRBD1	CASSGQGYTEAFF	TGTGCCAGCAGCGGACAGGGATACACTGAAGCTTTCTTT
few	TRBV2	TRBJ1-5	NA	CASVWGDNQPQHF	TGTGCCAGCGTCTGGGGCGACAATCAGCCCCAGCATTTT
NA	TRBV5-4	TRBJ2-1	TRBD2	CASSFERRLASSYLYNEQFF	TGTGCCAGCAGCTTCGAGCGGCGACTAGCCTCCTCTTACCTCTACAATGAGCAGTTCTTC
NA	TRBV7-9	TRBJ2-7	NA	CASSLASRVPYEQYF	TGTGCCAGCAGCTTAGCTTCGAGGGTTCCCTACGAGCAGTACTTC
NA	TRBV29-1	TRBJ2-3	TRBD2	CSDRLAGGRADTQYF	TGCAGCGACAGACTAGCGGGAGGGCGGGCAGATACGCAGTATTTT
NA	TRBV12-5	TRBJ1-5	NA	CASGFNNQPQHF	TGTGCTAGTGGTTTCAACAATCAGCCCCAGCATTTT
NA	TRBV5-1	TRBJ1-2	NA	CASSFAGTDYGYTF	TGCGCCAGCAGCTTCGCGGGGACGGACTATGGCTACACCTTC
NA	TRBV5-1	TRBJ2-5	NA	CASSPLSREETQYF	TGCGCCAGCAGCCCACTTAGCAGGGAAGAGACCCAGTACTTC
NA	TRBV15	TRBJ2-1	NA	CATSTPSGTGWGYNEQFF	TGTGCCACCAGCACTCCTTCTGGTACGGGTTGGGGCTACAATGAGCAGTTCTTC